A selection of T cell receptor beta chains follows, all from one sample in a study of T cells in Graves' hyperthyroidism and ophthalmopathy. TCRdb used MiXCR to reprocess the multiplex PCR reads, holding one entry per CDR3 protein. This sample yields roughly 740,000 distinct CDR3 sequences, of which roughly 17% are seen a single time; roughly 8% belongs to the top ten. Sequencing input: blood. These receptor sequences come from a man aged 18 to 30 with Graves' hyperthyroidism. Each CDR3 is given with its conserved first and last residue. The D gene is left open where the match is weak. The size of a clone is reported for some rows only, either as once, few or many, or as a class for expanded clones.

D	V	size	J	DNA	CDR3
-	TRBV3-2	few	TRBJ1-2	TGTGCCAGCAGCCAACAGACCAAAGGCTATGGCTACACCTTC	CASSQQTKGYGYTF
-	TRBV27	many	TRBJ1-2	TGTGCCAGCAGTTCGACACAAACCCTGACGAGGGGCTACACCTTC	CASSSTQTLTRGYTF
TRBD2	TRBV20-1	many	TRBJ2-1	TGCAGTGCTAGTCCTAGCGGGGACAATGAGCAGTTCTTC	CSASPSGDNEQFF
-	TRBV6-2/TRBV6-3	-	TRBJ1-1	TGTGCCAGCAGTTACGCTGGGTACGCTGAAGCTTTCTTT	CASSYAGYAEAFF
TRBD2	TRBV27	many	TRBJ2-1	TGTGCCAGCAGCTCCGCGGGAGGGTACAATGAGCAGTTCTTC	CASSSAGGYNEQFF
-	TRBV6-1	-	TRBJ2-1	TGTGCCAGCAGTTCCCTTTCGGGAGCAAGTGAGCAGTTCTTC	CASSSLSGASEQFF
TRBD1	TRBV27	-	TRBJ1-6	TGTGCCAGCAGCCGACAGGGGTATAATTCACCCCTCCACTTT	CASSRQGYNSPLHF
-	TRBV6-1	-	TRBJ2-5	TGTGCCAGCAAGCCTCTCCGGGGGATCCAAGAGACCCAGTACTTC	CASKPLRGIQETQYF
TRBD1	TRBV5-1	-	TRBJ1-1	TGCGCCAGCAGCTTACTTATGCGGACAGGGCGAGAAGCTTTCTTT	CASSLLMRTGREAFF
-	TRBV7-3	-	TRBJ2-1	TGTGCCAGTAGCCCTGACATGTCAGACGAGCAGTTCTTC	CASSPDMSDEQFF
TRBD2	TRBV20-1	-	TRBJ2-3	TGCAGTGCTAGAGATAGGACTAGCGGACTCAGCACAGATACGCAGTATTTT	CSARDRTSGLSTDTQYF
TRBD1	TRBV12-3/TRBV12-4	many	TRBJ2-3	TGTGCCAGCAGCCGAATGACAGGGGAGGCCACAGATACGCAGTATTTT	CASSRMTGEATDTQYF
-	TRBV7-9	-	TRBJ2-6	TGTGCCAGCAGCTTAGGGGGGGCCGACTCTGGGGCCAACGTCCTGACTTTC	CASSLGGADSGANVLTF
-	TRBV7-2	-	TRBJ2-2	TGTGCCAGCAGCCCGTTATTCCTCCCCCCGGGGGAGCTGTTTTTT	CASSPLFLPPGELFF
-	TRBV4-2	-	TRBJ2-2	TGTGCCAGCAGCCAAGGGAGGGTGGGAGTGGTCGGCGGGGAGCTGTTTTTT	CASSQGRVGVVGGELFF
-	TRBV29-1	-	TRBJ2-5	TGCAGCGTTGTCCATGGGAAGCGGGAGACCCAGTACTTC	CSVVHGKRETQYF
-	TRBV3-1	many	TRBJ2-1	TGTGCCAGCAGTCCCGACAGGAGCTCCTACAATGAGCAGTTCTTC	CASSPDRSSYNEQFF
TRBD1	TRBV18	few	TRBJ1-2	TGTGCCAGCTCACCCGACAGGGGCGGCTACACCTTC	CASSPDRGGYTF
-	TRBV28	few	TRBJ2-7	TGTGCCAGCAGTTTGAGCCGATACTCCTACGAGCAGTACTTC	CASSLSRYSYEQYF
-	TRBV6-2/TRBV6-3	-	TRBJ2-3	TGTGCCGGCAGTTACTCCCGACCAGGGGAAGGCACAGATACGCAGTATTTT	CAGSYSRPGEGTDTQYF
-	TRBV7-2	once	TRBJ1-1	TGTGCCAGCAGCTTAGGGGCTATACCGGGGACTGAAGCTTTCTTT	CASSLGAIPGTEAFF
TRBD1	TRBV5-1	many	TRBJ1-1	TGCGCCAGCAGCGGACAGGGGGGCCCGAACACTGAAGCTTTCTTT	CASSGQGGPNTEAFF
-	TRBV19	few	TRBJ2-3	TGTGCCAGTAGTGTCTCGCGGGACCCCTCAGATACGCAGTATTTT	CASSVSRDPSDTQYF
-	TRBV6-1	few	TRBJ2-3	TGTGCCAGCAGTGAAGCTCTGATTAGCACAGATACGCAGTATTTT	CASSEALISTDTQYF
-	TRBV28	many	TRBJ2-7	TGTGCCAGCAGTTTGGGGGTTTACGAGCAGTACTTC	CASSLGVYEQYF
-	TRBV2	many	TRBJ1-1	TGTGCCAGCAGTGAAGCTGGGAACACTGAAGCTTTCTTT	CASSEAGNTEAFF
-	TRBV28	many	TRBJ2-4	TGTGCCAGCAGTTTGTGGACTGTCAAAAACATTCAGTACTTC	CASSLWTVKNIQYF
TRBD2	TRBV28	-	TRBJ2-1	TGTGCCAGCAGCTCCATCGGGAGGTTTGAGCAGTTCTTC	CASSSIGRFEQFF
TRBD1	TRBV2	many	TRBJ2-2	TGTGCCAGCAGGGACAGGGGCACCGGGGAGCTGTTTTTT	CASRDRGTGELFF
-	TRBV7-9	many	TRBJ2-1	TGTGCCAGCAGCTTATGGCGACTACCGATCCAGGAGCAGTTCTTC	CASSLWRLPIQEQFF
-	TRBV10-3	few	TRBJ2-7	TGTGCCATCAGTGAGGCCGGGGTCCTTTACGAGCAGTACTTC	CAISEAGVLYEQYF
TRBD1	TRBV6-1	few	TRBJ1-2	TGTGCCAGCAGCCCCGGGACAGGTCTTAATGGCTACACCTTC	CASSPGTGLNGYTF
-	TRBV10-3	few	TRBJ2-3	TGTGCCATCAAGGCAGGGCAGGGTACGCAGTATTTT	CAIKAGQGTQYF
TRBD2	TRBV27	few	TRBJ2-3	TGTGCCAGCAGTTCCCCACGACTAGCGGACACAGATACGCAGTATTTT	CASSSPRLADTDTQYF
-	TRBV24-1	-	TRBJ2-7	TGTGCCACCAGTGATCCGGCTAGTAGAGTCTACGAGCAGTACTTC	CATSDPASRVYEQYF
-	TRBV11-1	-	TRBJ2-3	TGTGCCAGCAGCATCGGGGACCCAGCCACAGATACGCAGTATTTT	CASSIGDPATDTQYF
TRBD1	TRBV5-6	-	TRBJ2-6	TGTGCCAGCAGTCGAACAGGGGCTGGGGCCAACGTCCTGACTTTC	CASSRTGAGANVLTF
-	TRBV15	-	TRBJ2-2	TGTGCCACCAGCAGATCATACACCGGGGAGCTGTTTTTT	CATSRSYTGELFF
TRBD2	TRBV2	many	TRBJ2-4	TGTGCCAGCAGTGGAGTAGGGGAGGGCGGAAACATTCAGTACTTC	CASSGVGEGGNIQYF
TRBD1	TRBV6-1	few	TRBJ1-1	TGTGCCAGCAGTCCCCTTGGGCAGGGGGCGACTGAAGCTTTCTTT	CASSPLGQGATEAFF
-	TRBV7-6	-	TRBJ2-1	TGTGCCAGCAGTCCGTGGCGGGCAGCCTACAATGAGCAGTTCTTC	CASSPWRAAYNEQFF
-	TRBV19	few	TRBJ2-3	TGTGCCAGTAGGGGCAGGGGAGATACGCAGTATTTT	CASRGRGDTQYF
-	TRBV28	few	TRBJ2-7	TGTGCCAGCACAGGGGGGGGAGCCTACGAGCAGTACTTC	CASTGGGAYEQYF
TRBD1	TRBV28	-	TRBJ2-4	TGTGCCAGCACCGAAAGGATAGGGGGCGCGGACATTCAGTACTTC	CASTERIGGADIQYF
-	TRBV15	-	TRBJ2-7	TGTGCCACCAGCAGAGCGGGCGAGCAGTACTTC	CATSRAGEQYF
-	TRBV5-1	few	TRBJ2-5	TGCGCCAGCAGCTTGGGTCAGGCCAACCCCAGAGAGACCCAGTACTTC	CASSLGQANPRETQYF
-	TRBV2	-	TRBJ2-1	TGTGCCAGCAGAGAGCAGGGGACCCTTGAGCAGTTCTTC	CASREQGTLEQFF
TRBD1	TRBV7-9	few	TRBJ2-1	TGTGCCAGCAGCTTAGTGGGACAGGGCCTCAATGAGCAGTTCTTC	CASSLVGQGLNEQFF
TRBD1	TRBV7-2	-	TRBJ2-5	TGTGCCAGCAGCTTAGCGCGACTGGACAGGGTGTACTTC	CASSLARLDRVYF
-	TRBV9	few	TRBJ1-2	TGTGCCAGCAGCGCCGTCGGGGCAAGCTATGGCTACACCTTC	CASSAVGASYGYTF